This T cell receptor (beta chain) was recorded in a study of regulatory T cells in long-lasting Graves disease (dated by TCRdb to the early 2020s). Regarding the research as a whole: In the newly diagnosed Graves' disease group, patients had been taking antithyroid drugs for less than 3 months. The study was conducted in China and was registered as a clinical trial. Persistent Graves' disease patients were compared with newly diagnosed Graves' disease patients by peripheral blood TCR sequencing and RNA sequencing. A total of 35 or so samples were covered by TCR sequencing, comprising 13 persistent and about 20 newly diagnosed Graves' disease patients. Here is what the overall study found, with its caveats: Patients with persistent disease shared more public clonotypes (about 2,900) than newly diagnosed patients did (966). Compared with newly diagnosed patients, patients with persistent Graves' disease had lower TCR Shannon entropy and fewer highly expanded clones, which suggests clonal expansion. Sequencing and analysis were limited to the TCR beta chain. The authors acknowledged the small sample size as a limitation that may reduce accuracy. Peripheral blood alone was examined, since thyroid tissue, which constituted the primary lesion, could not be accessed. Preferential use of TRBV28, TRBJ1-2 and TRBJ2-5 was observed in persistent disease, whereas TRBV20-1 and TRBJ2-1 were favored in newly diagnosed disease.

A few counts support this clonotype. What this receptor recognizes is not known. Per-base qualities were not stored, and no clone one base away is much larger. The germline V gene encodes CDR1 MNHEY and CDR2 SVGAGI. From V the trimming removes 8 bases and from J it removes 4 bases, while the gene matches leave 7 bases of the junction unaccounted for. The CDR3 measures 14 amino acids from cysteine to phenylalanine. Only the CDR3 part of the read is kept: 42 bases, read in frame from the first base. This sample's time point label indicates: newly diagnosed GD, antithyroid drugs for less than 3 months. RNA was extracted from PBMCs in TRIzol for both TCR sequencing and RNA sequencing. The diagnosis of Graves' disease followed American Thyroid Association guidelines. Recruitment of patients was carried out at an endocrinology department in Xi'an, China. Each patient gave 7.5 to 10 milliliters of peripheral blood, collected in an EDTA anticoagulant tube. PBMCs were isolated by Ficoll Paque Plus density gradient separation without further T cell sorting. An Agilent 2100 Bioanalyzer and agarose gel were used to check RNA quality, and a NanoDrop 2000 was used to measure RNA concentration.

Preparation of the library involved multiplex PCR. Data came from an Illumina HiSeq 4000. TCR beta libraries were built with iRepertoire HTBI primers and Arm-PCR amplification of CDR3 regions. PCR products were gel purified before sequencing. Processing in the source paper ran as follows. Across samples, about 64 TRBV and 13 to 15 TRBJ segments were identified and used for gene usage analysis of CDR3 amino acid clonotypes. COPE and FqMerger were used to merge filtered high-quality paired reads into contigs. BLAST was used to align contigs to IMGT TRBV, TRBD and TRBJ reference genes, with CDR3 defined following IMGT. Clonotypes above 0.1% frequency were classified as highly expanded clones. Shannon entropy was used to measure repertoire diversity, and the Gini coefficient was used to measure V-J evenness. Clonotypes shared by more than one individual were considered public. TCRdb reprocessing: public reads trimmed at Q25 with fastp, clones called with MiXCR, in-frame beta chains kept. Duplicate CDR3 protein sequences are folded into a single record with the most common DNA and genes. V and J calls and clone size were set by TCRdb, not the authors. This sample gives roughly 610,000 distinct CDR3 sequences in total; approximately 15% of them show up just once. The top ten clones comprise 15% to 20% of the sample.

The same sample was also studied in work on T cells in Graves' hyperthyroidism and ophthalmopathy. The second investigation adds: Graves' hyperthyroidism was defined as stable when no progression to ophthalmopathy occurred over 18 months of follow-up. Hyperthyroidism patients were newly diagnosed, with disease duration under 2 months, and aged 18 to 65 years. The study excluded patients with uncontrolled infections, other autoimmune diseases, pregnancy or lactation. Diagnoses relied on clinical symptoms, serum thyroxine and TRAb, thyroid ultrasound and orbital computed tomography. The first round of RT-PCR for the TCR CDR3 was performed with the HTBI primer set and the Qiagen OneStep RT-PCR kit. Most expanded thyroid clonotypes (frequency above 0.001) were also detected in blood, a finding suggesting that blood repertoires may reflect thyroid immune responses. In cross-validation, a model built on a 13 V-J signature told ophthalmopathy apart from stable hyperthyroidism with less than 90% sensitivity and 81% to 82% specificity, and in testing the same model reached 80%/75%. During validation, the model predicted progression to ophthalmopathy a median of approximately six months ahead of onset, with almost 71% sensitivity and roughly 75% specificity. To identify TCR V-J signatures that set the groups apart, the researchers used a discovery cohort of 95 to 100 patients, made up of some 41 with Graves' ophthalmopathy and 55 to 65 with stable Graves' hyperthyroidism. An independent validation cohort of fewer than 20 hyperthyroidism patients and 17 patients who later progressed to ophthalmopathy tested prospective prediction of ophthalmopathy. The 100 or so discovery patients were randomly split 7:3 into training and test sets. Thyroid tissue and blood T-cell repertoires from more than 5 Graves' hyperthyroidism patients were also compared in the study. Following sampling, methimazole starting at 30 mg daily was given to hyperthyroidism patients, and high-dose intravenous methylprednisolone was given to ophthalmopathy patients. Libraries were constructed in a second round of multiplex PCR, after which size selection and purification were performed. The libraries were sequenced on an Illumina HiSeq2000 using paired-end 100 bp reads. SOAPnuke was used to process the raw data, removing reads that contained adapters or uncalled bases, had a mean Phred below 15, or lacked an exact match to the constant primer or identifier. High-quality paired reads were merged using COPE v1.2.5, and each unique nucleotide sequence was defined as a clonotype. MiTCR v1.1 was used to align the clonotypes against IMGT TRBV, TRBD and TRBJ reference segments. The analysis included only V-J combinations with a frequency above 0.0001, which together covered over 98% of the repertoires. A TCS score was defined as the ratio of F50 (clonal expansion) to E x V (chaos), with BLOSUM62-based TCRdist applied between CDR3 peptides within each V-J. Welch's t-statistics and random forest reduced some 510 V-J features to 10 to 15, which were used in a naive Bayes classifier (R e1071). Sample size was not statistically predetermined, and blinding of investigators to group allocation was not performed. TCR Vbeta CDR3 sequencing of approximately 140 peripheral blood samples (over 40 ophthalmopathy, 75 hyperthyroidism and some 17 progressor patients) is reported in the paper.

Here the sequenced sample was peripheral blood mononuclear cells (PBMCs), taken at new diagnosis, from a patient treated with antithyroid drugs. The chain is encoded by TRBV6-5 joined to TRBJ2-3, with 9 junctional bases fitting TRBD2. This clonotype originated in a young woman with Graves disease. Donor details come from another sample of the same person, matched by shared clones. The CDR3 here reads CASQLAGAPDTQYF. The DNA sequence reads TGTGCCAGCCAGTTAGCGGGAGCCCCAGATACGCAGTATTTT.